The 15 T cell receptor beta chains listed next were all sequenced from one sample in a study of shared clonotypes between healthy human individuals (dated by TCRdb to the early 2020s). CD8 naive samples were obtained by positive selection for CCR7 among CD45RO-negative cells, yielding a CD45RA+CCR7+ population from which TemRA cells were excluded. The protocol used for the library was the immunoSEQ multiplex PCR assay. Drawn from immuneACCESS, this table holds only the in-frame rearrangements with V and J called that TCRdb kept. Clones are partly lost; checked studies trace under half to an unresolved V gene and leave the rest unexplained. Recorded for this sample are over 750,000 clones; about 96% of them occurred a single time. Under 0.25% of the sample goes to the ten largest clones. Sequencing used naive CD8+ T cells sorted from blood. The sample's cell subset or site label, in plain terms: CD45RA+CCR7+. The receptor source for this set is a man aged 25-40 years in good health.

V is TRBV2 and J is TRBJ1-5; unclear D gene. There are 12 residues in the CDR3. CDR1 and CDR2 from the germline V gene are SNHLY and FYNNEI. Between the trimmed V and J ends, which lost 6 bases and 5 bases, there was a span of 8 bases. CDR3 sequence (DNA): TGTGCCAGCAGCCCGGTAGATCAGCCCCAGCATTTT. Protein sequence: CASSPVDQPQHF.

CDR3: CASSGRPNEKLFF. Written as DNA, the CDR3 is TGTGCCAGCAGTGGTCGGCCTAATGAAAAACTGTTTTTT. The J gene is TRBJ1-4, the V gene TRBV25-1; D remains unclear. This CDR3 is 13 amino acids long. V was cut by 4 bases and J by 3 bases, with 6 bases left in between. Germline lookup yields CDR1 MGHDK and CDR2 SYGVNS.

The V gene is TRBV27, the J gene TRBJ1-3; no reliable D call. Trimming took off 3 bases at V and 0 bases at J, with 6 bases between the two ends. The CDR3 spans 14 residues. Germline V gene data show CDR1 as MNHEY and CDR2 as SMNVEV (reference sequence). This CDR3 reads CASSFANSGNTIYF. The CDR3 DNA sequence: TGTGCCAGCAGTTTTGCCAACTCTGGAAACACCATATATTTT.

The rearrangement uses TRBV27 and TRBJ2-3, with D possibly matching TRBD2 (6 bases). CDR3 length: 15 amino acids. Germline loops: CDR1 MNHEY, CDR2 SMNVEV (reference sequence). V was cut by 5 bases and J by 4 bases, with 16 bases left in between. The DNA of the CDR3 is TGTGCCAGCAGTCGTGGACTAAACGGCGCAGATACGCAGTATTTT. As protein: CASSRGLNGADTQYF.

This chain joins TRBV29-1 and TRBJ2-2, with TRBD1 identical over 9 bases. Germline CDR1 is SQVTM and CDR2 is ANQGSEA. This CDR3 comprises 15 residues. The V segment lost 3 bases and the J segment 7 bases; nucleotides outside the gene matches: 9. The chain's CDR3 is CSVDPGQGIGGELFF. The CDR3 bases are TGCAGCGTTGATCCGGGACAGGGTATTGGCGGGGAGCTGTTTTTT.

This chain uses TRBV5-1 with TRBJ2-1; D unresolved. The germline gives CDR1 SGHRS, CDR2 YFSETQ. The CDR3 contains 15 residues. Deletions cut 8 bases from V and 0 bases from J, with 15 bases between. The CDR3 region has the DNA TGCGCCAGTCCGATCGGACGGAGCTCCTACAATGAGCAGTTCTTC. Protein: CASPIGRSSYNEQFF.

This chain joins TRBV14 and TRBJ2-3; 7 bases line up with TRBD2. V shed 3 bases and J 2 bases; nucleotides not matched to a gene: 2. Germline values: CDR1 SGHDN, CDR2 FVKESK. CDR3 length: 14 amino acids. CDR3 region: CASSQLAATDTQYF. The CDR3 nucleotides are TGTGCCAGCAGCCAGCTAGCGGCCACAGATACGCAGTATTTT.

The chain links TRBV4-1 to TRBJ2-7; 9 positions agree with TRBD2. The germline V gene encodes CDR1 MGHRA and CDR2 YSYEKL. After removal of 0 bases from V and 5 bases from J, the junction contained 5 bases not matched to a gene. CDR3 size: 15 residues. The CDR3 coding sequence is TGCGCCAGCAGCCAAGATCTAGCGGGATTCAACGAGCAGTACTTC. It codes for CASSQDLAGFNEQYF.

The chain's CDR3 is CASSFETSGRGELFF. In nucleotides, the CDR3 is TGCGCCAGCAGCTTTGAAACTAGCGGCCGCGGGGAGCTGTTTTTT. The genes are TRBV5-1 and TRBJ2-2; 8 positions agree with TRBD2. Germline assignment: CDR1 SGHRS and CDR2 YFSETQ. Trimming at V came to 2 bases and at J to 7 bases, leaving 7 bases not matched to a gene. CDR3 size: 15 residues.

In regard to this clone: The same CDR3 is also encoded by other DNA sequences in this sample. The chain carries TRBV9 and TRBJ2-3; D is possibly TRBD1 or TRBD2 (6 bases each). Deletions cut 0 bases from V and 4 bases from J, with 9 bases between. Germline assignment: CDR1 SGDLS and CDR2 YYNGEE. This CDR3 has 14 amino acids. DNA for the CDR3: TGTGCCAGCAGCGTAGAAGGGGGGTCAGATACGCAGTATTTT. Amino acids: CASSVEGGSDTQYF.

The rearrangement joins TRBV9 to TRBJ2-3; no definite D call. Germline lookup yields CDR1 SGDLS and CDR2 YYNGEE. Trimming removed 0 bases from V and 4 bases from J, with 9 bases in between. This CDR3 comprises 14 residues. The DNA of the CDR3 is TGTGCCAGCAGCGTAGCCCTAGGAGCAGATACGCAGTATTTT. The encoded protein is CASSVALGADTQYF. Combining the CDR3 with reference TRBV9 and TRBJ2-3 gives the whole variable domain DSGVTQTPKHLITATGQRVTLRCSPRSGDLSVYWYQQSLDQGLQFLIQYYNGEERAKGNILERFSAQQFPDLHSELNLSSLELGDSALYFCASSVALGADTQYFGPGTRLTVL.

In its sample, this clone was seen once. V gene TRBV7-9 combines with J gene TRBJ2-3; D remains ambiguous. Germline CDR1 and CDR2: SEHNR and FQNEAQ (reference sequence). CDR3 size: 16 residues. V was shortened by 7 bases and J by 5 bases, with 22 bases between the two germline ends. The chain's CDR3 is CASTRKTSMDQDTQYF. The CDR3 DNA is TGTGCCAGCACCCGAAAGACCTCAATGGACCAAGATACGCAGTATTTT. The variable domain in full, with the rest retrieved from reference TRBV7-9 and TRBJ2-3, is DTGVSQNPRHKITKRGQNVTFRCDPISEHNRLYWYRQTLGQGPEFLTYFQNEAQLEKSRLLSDRFSAERPKGSFSTLEIQRTEQGDSAMYLCASTRKTSMDQDTQYFGPGTRLTVL.

Note on this clone: One junction end does not reproduce the germline sequence, and a read error may be involved. The chain has TRBV25-1 and TRBJ2-2; D not certain. The CDR3 sequence is 12 residues long. Germline V lookup: CDR1 MGHDK, CDR2 SYGVNS. This CDR3 is CASSKYAGELFF. In DNA, the CDR3 is TGTGCCAGCAGTAAATATGCCGGGGAGCTGTTTTTT.

The chain has TRBV2 and TRBJ1-2; the D is unclear. Per germline, CDR1 SNHLY and CDR2 FYNNEI. The V and J ends lost 7 bases and 1 base respectively, with 10 bases between them. The CDR3 contains 13 residues. The DNA of the CDR3 is TGTGCCAGCAATGCGGGATATAACTATGGCTACACCTTC. It yields the protein CASNAGYNYGYTF.

This rearrangement joins TRBV9 to TRBJ2-7; no definite D call. Trimming took 0 bases from V and 0 from J, leaving 7 bases between them. The CDR3 is made up of 14 amino acids. Germline V gene data show CDR1 as SGDLS and CDR2 as YYNGEE. CDR3 amino acids: CASSVGDTSYEQYF. CDR3 bases: TGTGCCAGCAGCGTAGGAGACACCTCCTACGAGCAGTACTTC.